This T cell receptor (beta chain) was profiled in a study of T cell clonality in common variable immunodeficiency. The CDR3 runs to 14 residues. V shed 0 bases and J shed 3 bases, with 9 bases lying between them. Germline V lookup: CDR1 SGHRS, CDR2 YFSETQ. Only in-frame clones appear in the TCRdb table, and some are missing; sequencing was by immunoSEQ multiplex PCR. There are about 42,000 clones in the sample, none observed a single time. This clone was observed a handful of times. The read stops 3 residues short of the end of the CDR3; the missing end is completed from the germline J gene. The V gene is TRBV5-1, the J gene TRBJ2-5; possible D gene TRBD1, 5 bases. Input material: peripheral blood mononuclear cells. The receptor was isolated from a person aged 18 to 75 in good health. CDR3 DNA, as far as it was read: TGCGCCAGCAGCTTGGCCAGGGAAAAAGAGACC. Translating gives CASSLAREKET. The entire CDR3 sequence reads CASSLAREKETQYF.